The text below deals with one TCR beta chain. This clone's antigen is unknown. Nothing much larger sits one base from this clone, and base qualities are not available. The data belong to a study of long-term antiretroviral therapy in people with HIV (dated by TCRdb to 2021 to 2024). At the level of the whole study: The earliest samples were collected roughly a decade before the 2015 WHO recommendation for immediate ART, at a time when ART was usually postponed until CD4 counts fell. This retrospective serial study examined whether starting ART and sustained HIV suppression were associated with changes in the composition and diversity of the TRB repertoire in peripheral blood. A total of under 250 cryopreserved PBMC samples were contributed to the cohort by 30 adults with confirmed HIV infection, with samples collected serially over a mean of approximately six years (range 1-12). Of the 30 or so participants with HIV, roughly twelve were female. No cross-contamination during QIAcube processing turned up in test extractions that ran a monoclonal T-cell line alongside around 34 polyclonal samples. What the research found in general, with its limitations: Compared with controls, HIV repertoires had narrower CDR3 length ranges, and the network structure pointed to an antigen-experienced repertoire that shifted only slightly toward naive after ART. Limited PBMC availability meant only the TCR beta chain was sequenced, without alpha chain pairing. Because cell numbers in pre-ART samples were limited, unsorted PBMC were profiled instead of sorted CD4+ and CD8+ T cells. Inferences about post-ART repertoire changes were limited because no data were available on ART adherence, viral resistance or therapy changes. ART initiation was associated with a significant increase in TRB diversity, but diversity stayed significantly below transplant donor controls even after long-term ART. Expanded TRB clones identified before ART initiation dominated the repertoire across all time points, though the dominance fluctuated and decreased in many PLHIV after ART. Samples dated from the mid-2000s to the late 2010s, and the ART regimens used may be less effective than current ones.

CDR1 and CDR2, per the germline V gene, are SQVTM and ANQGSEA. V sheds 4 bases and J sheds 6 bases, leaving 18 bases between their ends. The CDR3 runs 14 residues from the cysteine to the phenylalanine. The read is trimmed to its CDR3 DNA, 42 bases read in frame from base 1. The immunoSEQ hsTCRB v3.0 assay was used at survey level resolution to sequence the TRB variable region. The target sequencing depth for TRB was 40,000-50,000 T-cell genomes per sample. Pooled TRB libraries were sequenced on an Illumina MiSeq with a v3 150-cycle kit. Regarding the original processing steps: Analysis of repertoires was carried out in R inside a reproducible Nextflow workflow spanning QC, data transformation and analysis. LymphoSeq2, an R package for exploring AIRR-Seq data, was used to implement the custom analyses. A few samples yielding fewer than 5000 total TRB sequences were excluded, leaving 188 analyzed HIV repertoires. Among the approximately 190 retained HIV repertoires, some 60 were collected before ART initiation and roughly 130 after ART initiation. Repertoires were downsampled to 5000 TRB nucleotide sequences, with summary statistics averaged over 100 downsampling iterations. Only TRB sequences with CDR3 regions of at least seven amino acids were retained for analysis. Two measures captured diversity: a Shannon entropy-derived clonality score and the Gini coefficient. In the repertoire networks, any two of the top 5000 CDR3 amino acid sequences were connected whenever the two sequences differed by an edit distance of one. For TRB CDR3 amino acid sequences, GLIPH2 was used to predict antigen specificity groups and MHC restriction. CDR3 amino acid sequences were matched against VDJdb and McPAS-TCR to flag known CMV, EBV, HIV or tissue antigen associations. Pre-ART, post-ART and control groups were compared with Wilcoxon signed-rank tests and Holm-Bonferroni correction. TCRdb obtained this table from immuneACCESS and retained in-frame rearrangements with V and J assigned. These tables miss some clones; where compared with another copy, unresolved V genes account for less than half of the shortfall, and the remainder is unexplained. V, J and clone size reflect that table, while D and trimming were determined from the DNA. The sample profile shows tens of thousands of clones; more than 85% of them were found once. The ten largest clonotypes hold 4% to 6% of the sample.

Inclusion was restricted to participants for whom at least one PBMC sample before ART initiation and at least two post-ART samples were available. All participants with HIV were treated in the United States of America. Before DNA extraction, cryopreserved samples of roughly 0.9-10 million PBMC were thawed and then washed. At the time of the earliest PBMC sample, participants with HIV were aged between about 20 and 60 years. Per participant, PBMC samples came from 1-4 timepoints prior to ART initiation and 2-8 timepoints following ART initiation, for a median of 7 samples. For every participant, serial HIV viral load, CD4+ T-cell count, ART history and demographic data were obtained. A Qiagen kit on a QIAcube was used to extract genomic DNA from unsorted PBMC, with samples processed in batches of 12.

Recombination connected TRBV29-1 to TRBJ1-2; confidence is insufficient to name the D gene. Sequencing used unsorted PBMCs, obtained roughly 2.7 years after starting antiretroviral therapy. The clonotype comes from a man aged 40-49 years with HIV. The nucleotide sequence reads TGCAGCGTTGGGTTAAGCGCCTCGTGGGATGGCTACACCTTC. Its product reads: CSVGLSASWDGYTF.